This TCR beta chain was recovered during a study of T cell responses to AZD1222 COVID-19 vaccine. Method: immunoSEQ multiplex PCR; TCRdb's copy keeps in-frame clones and lacks some. The sample includes about 150,000 clones, roughly 92% of them seen just once. In the case of this clone: What it binds is unknown.

V gave up 2 bases and J gave up 3 bases, with 14 bases separating them. Per germline, CDR1 MNHNY and CDR2 SVGAGI (reference sequence). The CDR3 is 15 residues long. Study-level results: Possibly, clonal diversity was underestimated; donors were largely white British and included more females. Repertoire sampling happened only post peak T cell response. Increased Spike-specific TCR breadth and depth were observed after two AZD1222 doses. At study baseline, merely several AZD1222 recipients were seropositive.

The clonotype was recovered from an adult in good health. This rearrangement joins TRBV6-6 to TRBJ2-7, with unresolved D. Sequencing used peripheral blood, obtained on day 0 of AZD1222 vaccination. CDR3: CASSYDPPLHYEQYV. CDR3 sequence (DNA): TGTGCCAGCAGTTACGACCCACCCCTCCACTACGAGCAGTACGTC.